The subject of this entry is one T cell receptor beta chain. Its target is unknown. This sample was included in a study of beta chain features in type 1 diabetes. Study-level findings and limits: Type 1 diabetes patients showed a moderate but significant shortening of TCRB CDR3s in all four CD4+ subsets.

Reverse transcription of all isolated RNA meant that expressed TCRB transcripts were sequenced. Repertoires were generated with immunoSEQ multiplex PCR, while TCRdb's copy carries only in-frame clones and drops some. The sample records about 640,000 clones, about an eighth being singletons. The sequenced sample was naive CD4+ T cells from blood. This TCR was recovered from a man aged 30-40 years with type 1 diabetes.

As DNA, the CDR3 is TGTGCCAGCAGTGGCTACCTTAAGGGGACAGTGTACGAGCAGTACTTC. It is translated as CASSGYLKGTVYEQYF. The genes are TRBV6-1 and TRBJ2-7; 7 bases align to TRBD1. The CDR3 loop spans 16 amino acids. The germline V gene encodes CDR1 MNHNS and CDR2 SASEGT. After removal of 4 bases from V and 4 bases from J, the junction contained 13 bases not matched to a gene.